This TCR beta chain derives from a study of blood T cell repertoires in COVID-19. For the study at large: Spain, Italy and the United States supplied samples that represented acute and convalescent COVID-19. T cells, B-cell-depleted T cells, or PBMCs provided the cDNA or gDNA that served as material.

In the original analysis: The authors estimated nucleated cell counts from reference gene primer amplification. Repertoires were generated with immunoSEQ multiplex PCR, while TCRdb's copy carries only in-frame clones and drops some. That table furnishes V, J and clone size, whereas the DNA furnished D and trimming. The sample carries about 130,000 clones, about 86% recorded once. Those who participated ranged in age from roughly 18 to 90 years and resided in about two dozen US areas. Trimming took off 2 bases at V and 8 bases at J, with 16 bases between the two ends. This CDR3 region has 15 residues. Germline-derived CDR1 and CDR2 are KGHSH and LQKENI.

Sequencing was carried out using PBMCs or T cells enriched from blood (not recorded which). J is TRBJ1-3 and V is TRBV18, with a weak D call TRBD1 (5 bases). This clonotype was obtained from a man in his forties or fifties who had recovered from COVID-19. As DNA, the CDR3 is TGTGCCAGCTCACCATCGGACACGGGTCGAGACACCATATATTTT. This encodes CASSPSDTGRDTIYF.